Detailed here is one TCR beta chain. The data originate from a study of radiotherapy plus CTLA-4 blockade in lung cancer. Germline CDR1 and CDR2: SGHAT and FQNNGV. V shed 2 bases and J shed 5 bases, with 13 bases lying between them. The CDR3 extends over 15 amino acids. Assay: immunoSEQ multiplex PCR; the TCRdb copy retains only in-frame clones and omits some. The sample has about 29,000 clones, 80% to 90% seen once; the top ten hold 20% to 25%. V usage is TRBV11-2 and J usage is TRBJ2-1, with D maybe TRBD1 (6 bases). The clonotype was recovered from a human donor with non-small cell lung cancer that progressed on radiotherapy plus ipilimumab. Sequencing was performed on peripheral blood, taken from a patient treated with radiotherapy plus ipilimumab. CDR3 DNA: TGTGCCAGCAGCTTACCGGGACATCAAAACAATGAGCAGTTCTTC. Encoded protein: CASSLPGHQNNEQFF.